This T cell receptor (beta chain) was captured in a study of response to subunit inactivated influenza vaccine. Study-level points and caveats: Authors suggested that a seasonal influenza vaccination recruits few new T cells each time.

V was shortened by 0 bases and J by 3 bases, with 15 bases between the two germline ends. This CDR3 region has 17 residues. CDR1 is MNHEY and CDR2 is SVGAGI in the germline V gene. Worth noting for this clonotype: Its antigen is as yet unknown.

One entry per CDR3 protein, called by TCRdb with MiXCR from the RT-PCR reads. The table has fewer than 750,000 distinct CDR3 sequences, around 13% seen once; the top ten hold around 10%. The TCR sequence derives from a man over 45 who received an inactivated influenza vaccine. Specimen: PBMCs from blood, collected roughly 12 days after vaccination. The rearrangement joins TRBV6-5 to TRBJ2-1, with D possibly called TRBD1 or TRBD2 (6 bases each). The CDR3 reads CASSYSGTGGHYNEQFF. The DNA of the CDR3 is TGTGCCAGCAGTTACTCGGGGACCGGGGGCCACTACAATGAGCAGTTCTTC.